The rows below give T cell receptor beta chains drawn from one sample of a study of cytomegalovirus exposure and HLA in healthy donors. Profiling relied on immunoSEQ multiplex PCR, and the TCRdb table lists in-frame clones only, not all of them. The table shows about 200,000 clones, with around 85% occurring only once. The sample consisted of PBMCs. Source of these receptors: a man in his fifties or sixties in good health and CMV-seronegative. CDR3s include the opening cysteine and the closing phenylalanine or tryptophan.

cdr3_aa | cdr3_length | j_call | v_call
CAIRQGPGSYEQYF | 14 | TRBJ2-7 | TRBV10-3
CASSPADETGGYEQYF | 16 | TRBJ2-7 | TRBV28
CASSAMGLATYNEQFF | 16 | TRBJ2-1 | TRBV9
CASSEPVSKNIQYF | 14 | TRBJ2-4 | TRBV10-2
CASSPGIRGNQPQHF | 15 | TRBJ1-5 | TRBV6-6
CASRLRGGASYNEQFF | 16 | TRBJ2-1 | TRBV10-2
CASSVDTSGYNEQFF | 15 | TRBJ2-1 | TRBV9
CASSTDWNTEAFF | 13 | TRBJ1-1 | TRBV18
CASSQDRGSQPQHF | 14 | TRBJ1-5 | TRBV4-1
CASSLGGGYNEQFF | 14 | TRBJ2-1 | TRBV7-9
CASSEDGETIDTQYF | 15 | TRBJ2-3 | TRBV2
CASSPPRGMGENIQYF | 16 | TRBJ2-4 | TRBV18
CASSLREATEAFF | 13 | TRBJ1-1 | TRBV7-9
CATSRVWGSGDYSNQPQHF | 19 | TRBJ1-5 | TRBV15
CASSLAPSTFYEQYF | 15 | TRBJ2-7 | TRBV7-9
CASSLRGQGGAGANVLTF | 18 | TRBJ2-6 | TRBV4-1
CASSYSFQNTEAFF | 14 | TRBJ1-1 | TRBV6-6
CASSRDTGELFF | 12 | TRBJ2-2 | TRBV7-9
CASSVSWTGGFDEQFF | 16 | TRBJ2-1 | TRBV5-1
CASGRTVYEQYF | 12 | TRBJ2-7 | TRBV6-5
CASSQDRGRSYGYTF | 15 | TRBJ1-2 | TRBV28
CASSFFPGSTGTEAFF | 16 | TRBJ1-1 | TRBV5-6
CASRNREPPYNEQFF | 15 | TRBJ2-1 | TRBV28
CASSLGASDTQYF | 13 | TRBJ2-3 | TRBV5-5
CASSETGDYGYTF | 13 | TRBJ1-2 | TRBV6-1